The 9 T cell receptor beta chains given below trace back to one sample, sequenced in a study of graft-versus-host responses after intestinal transplantation (dated by TCRdb to the early 2020s). Libraries were built with the immunoSEQ multiplex PCR assay. TCRdb took this table from immuneACCESS and kept in-frame rearrangements with V and J called. Such tables lack part of the clones; where checked against another copy, unresolved V genes explain under half of the gap, and the rest is unexplained. The sample table holds 4,000 or so clones, of which 65% to 90% were seen once. The ten largest make up around 5% of the sample. To isolate intraepithelial and lamina propria lymphocytes from graft specimens, dithiothreitol, EDTA incubations and collagenase D digestion were used. The source material was ileum tissue, sampled about 93 weeks after intestinal transplant. The source is a human patient who received an intestinal transplant, so some T cells may come from the graft donor.

The chain couples TRBV5-6 to TRBJ1-5, with no clear D. There are 15 residues in the CDR3. The germline CDR1 and CDR2 sequences are SGHDT and YYEEEE. The V end was cut by 0 bases, the J end by 0 bases, with 7 bases between. CDR3 DNA: TGTGCCAGCAGCTTGGCCGGAATTAGCAATCAGCCCCAGCATTTT. Protein product: CASSLAGISNQPQHF.

In DNA, the CDR3 is TGTGCCAGCAGCTTAGAGTCTAGACAAGAGACCCAGTACTTC. Translating gives CASSLESRQETQYF. The chain is built from TRBV11-1 and TRBJ2-5; D is uncertain. CDR1 is SGHAT and CDR2 is FQDESV in the germline V gene (reference sequence). V lost 1 base to trimming and J lost 2 bases, with 8 bases between them. The CDR3 has 14 residues.

The CDR3 sequence is CASSRTTGNTEAFF. The CDR3 DNA reads TGCGCCAGCAGTCGAACGACAGGGAACACTGAAGCTTTCTTT. This chain joins TRBV4-1 and TRBJ1-1, with a possible D match to TRBD1 (6 bases). V dropped 6 bases and J dropped 1 base, with 12 bases sitting between them. Germline CDR1 reads MGHRA; CDR2 reads YSYEKL. This CDR3 region has 14 residues.

The chain joins TRBV11-2 to TRBJ2-7; TRBD2 aligns across 10 bases. CDR3 size: 16 residues. Trimming at V came to 1 base and at J to 2 bases, leaving 5 bases not matched to a gene. The V gene's germline CDR1 is SGHAT and CDR2 FQNNGV. For the CDR3, the DNA is TGTGCCAGCAGCTTAGTAGCGGGGGGTTCCGCCTACGAGCAGTACTTC. Translating it yields CASSLVAGGSAYEQYF. The entire variable domain, with the rest obtained from reference TRBV11-2 and TRBJ2-7, is as follows: EAGVAQSPRYKIIEKRQSVAFWCNPISGHATLYWYQQILGQGPKLLIQFQNNGVVDDSQLPKDRFSAERLKGVDSTLKIQPAKLEDSAVYLCASSLVAGGSAYEQYFGPGTRLTVT.

The rearrangement links TRBV5-1 to TRBJ1-1; maybe TRBD1 (5 bases). CDR3 length equals 14 residues. Trimming removed 0 bases from V and 3 bases from J, with 9 bases in between. Germline assignment: CDR1 SGHRS and CDR2 YFSETQ. CDR3 region: CASSLAGMDTEAFF. CDR3 DNA sequence: TGCGCCAGCAGCTTGGCAGGGATGGACACTGAAGCTTTCTTT.

The rearrangement uses TRBV6-5 and TRBJ2-7; D remains unclear. The germline V gene has CDR1 MNHEY and CDR2 SVGAGI. CDR3 length equals 13 residues. Trimming pared 7 bases from V and 3 bases from J, leaving 13 bases between. The CDR3 is CASTLGPGYEQYF. The DNA of the CDR3 is TGTGCCAGCACGCTCGGGCCGGGCTACGAGCAGTACTTC.

This chain uses TRBV27 with TRBJ2-3; the D is unclear. V was cut by 0 bases and J by 6 bases, with 10 bases left in between. This CDR3 spans 14 amino acids. The germline V gene encodes CDR1 MNHEY and CDR2 SMNVEV (reference sequence). The CDR3 is CASSLSVQPDTQYF. The CDR3 DNA is TGTGCCAGCAGTTTATCGGTCCAGCCGGATACGCAGTATTTT.

The rearrangement links TRBV13 to TRBJ1-1, with a tentative D call TRBD1 (5 bases). The CDR3 is 10 residues long. Germline V lookup: CDR1 PRHDT, CDR2 FYEKMQ (reference sequence). The V end was cut by 8 bases, the J end by 6 bases, with 7 bases between. CDR3 in DNA: TGTGCCAGCCTGGGGGCTGAAGCTTTCTTT. The encoded protein is CASLGAEAFF.

For this clone: Other DNA sequences in the sample encode the same CDR3. The J gene is TRBJ2-2, the V gene TRBV2; a weak D match, TRBD1 (5 bases). From germline, CDR1 is SNHLY and CDR2 FYNNEI. The CDR3 extends over 16 amino acids. V was cut by 5 bases and J by 2 bases, with 15 bases left in between. This CDR3 reads CASSKTAARNTGELFF. The DNA of the CDR3 is TGTGCCAGCAGTAAGACAGCCGCGAGAAACACCGGGGAGCTGTTTTTT.